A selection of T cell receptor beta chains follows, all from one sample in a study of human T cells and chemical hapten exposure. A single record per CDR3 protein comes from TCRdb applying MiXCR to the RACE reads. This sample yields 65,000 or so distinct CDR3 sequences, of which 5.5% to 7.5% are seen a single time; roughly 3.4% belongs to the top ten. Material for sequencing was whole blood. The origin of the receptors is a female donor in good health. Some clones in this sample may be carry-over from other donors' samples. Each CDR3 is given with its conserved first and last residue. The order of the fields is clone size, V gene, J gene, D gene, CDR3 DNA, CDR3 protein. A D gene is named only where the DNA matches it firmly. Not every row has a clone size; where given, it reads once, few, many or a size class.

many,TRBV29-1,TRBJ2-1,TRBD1,TGCAGCGTTGAGACAGGGGGGTGGAATGAGCAGTTCTTC,CSVETGGWNEQFF
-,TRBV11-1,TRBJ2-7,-,TGTGCCAGCAGCTTAGTTGGCTTTTACGAGCAGTACTTC,CASSLVGFYEQYF
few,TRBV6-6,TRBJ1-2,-,TGTGCCAGCAGTTACCCCACCAGGGATGGCTACACCTTC,CASSYPTRDGYTF
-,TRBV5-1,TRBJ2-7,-,TGCGCCAGCAGCCGGCCGGGGTACGAGCAGTACTTC,CASSRPGYEQYF
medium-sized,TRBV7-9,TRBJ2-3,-,TGCGCCAGCAGCTTGGGGTCCACAGATACGCAGTATTTT,CASSLGSTDTQYF
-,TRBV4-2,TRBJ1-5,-,TGTGCCAGCAGCCAAAATTGGAAACAGGGCGGGCAGCCCCAGCATTTT,CASSQNWKQGGQPQHF
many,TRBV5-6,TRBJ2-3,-,TGTGCCAGCAGAACCCGATTTGGGGCTGCAGTCCCAGATACGCAGTATTTT,CASRTRFGAAVPDTQYF
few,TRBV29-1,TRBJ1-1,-,TGCAGCGCCGAGGGACCGCTGGGCACTGAAGCTTTCTTT,CSAEGPLGTEAFF
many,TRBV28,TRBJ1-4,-,TGTGCCAGCAGTTTAGGGACTGAGAATGAAAAACTGTTTTTT,CASSLGTENEKLFF
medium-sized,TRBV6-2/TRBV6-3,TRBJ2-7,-,TGTGCCAGCAGTTCCTCTTACAGCTCCTACGAGCAGTACTTC,CASSSSYSSYEQYF
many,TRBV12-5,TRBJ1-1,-,TGTGCTAGTGGTTTGGGGGGTCCCAACACTGAAGCTTTCTTT,CASGLGGPNTEAFF
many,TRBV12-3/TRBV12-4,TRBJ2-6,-,TGTGCCAGCAGTCTAAACTCTGGGGCCAACGTCCTGACTTTC,CASSLNSGANVLTF
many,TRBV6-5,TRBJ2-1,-,TGTGCCGCCCGTAAGGGACCGAGATCCTACAATGAGCAGTTCTTC,CAARKGPRSYNEQFF
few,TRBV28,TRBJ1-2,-,TGTGCCAGCAGTTTAGAGGGTTTTCGCTATGGCTACACCTTC,CASSLEGFRYGYTF
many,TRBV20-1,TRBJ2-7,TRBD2,TGCAGTGCTAGTATAAGGACTAGCGGGATTAACGAGCAGTACTTC,CSASIRTSGINEQYF
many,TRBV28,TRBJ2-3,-,TGTGCCAGCAGTTTACGCGGCGGAAGCACAGATACGCAGTATTTT,CASSLRGGSTDTQYF
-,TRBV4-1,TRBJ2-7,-,TGCGCCAGCAGAAAAGGCCAGGGAGAAGTCGAGCAGTACTTC,CASRKGQGEVEQYF
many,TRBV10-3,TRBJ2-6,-,TGTGCCATCAGTGAGATGGGCTCTGGGGCCAACGTCCTGACTTTC,CAISEMGSGANVLTF
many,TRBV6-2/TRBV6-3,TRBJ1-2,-,TGTGCCAGCAGTTACGGACCCGATTATGGCTACACCTTC,CASSYGPDYGYTF
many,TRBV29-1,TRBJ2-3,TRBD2,TGCAGCGTTCGGTCTAGCGGGATGACAGATACGCAGTATTTT,CSVRSSGMTDTQYF
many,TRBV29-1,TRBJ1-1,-,TGCAGCGTAGATGGGGGCGCGAACACTGAAGCTTTCTTT,CSVDGGANTEAFF
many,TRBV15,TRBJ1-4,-,TGTGCCACCAGGACGGGGGCAACTAATGAAAAACTGTTTTTT,CATRTGATNEKLFF
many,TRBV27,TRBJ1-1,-,TGTGCCAGCGGTTACCCTGGGGCCAACACTGAAGCTTTCTTT,CASGYPGANTEAFF
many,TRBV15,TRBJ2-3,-,TGTGCCACCAGCAGAGAAGGATTGGTTCGGCGGAGGAACACAGATACGCAGTATTTT,CATSREGLVRRRNTDTQYF
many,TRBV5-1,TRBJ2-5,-,TGCGCCAGCAGCTTGGAGGCTACCATGGAGACCCAGTACTTC,CASSLEATMETQYF
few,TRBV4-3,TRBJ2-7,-,TGCGCCAGCAGCCCCCTTGCAGGAGAAGCCTACGAGCAGTACTTC,CASSPLAGEAYEQYF
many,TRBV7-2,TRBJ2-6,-,TGTGCCAGCAGCTTACGTCCAGAGGGGTCTGGGGCCAACGTCCTGACTTTC,CASSLRPEGSGANVLTF
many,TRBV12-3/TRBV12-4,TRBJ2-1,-,TGTGCCAGCAGTAGTCCCCTGAGAAAGTTCTTC,CASSSPLRKFF
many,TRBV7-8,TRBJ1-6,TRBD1,TGTGCCAGCAGTGAAGGGACAGACAATTCACCCCTCCACTTT,CASSEGTDNSPLHF
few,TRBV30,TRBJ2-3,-,TGTGCCTGGAGTGTACGAGGGACAACAGATACGCAGTATTTT,CAWSVRGTTDTQYF
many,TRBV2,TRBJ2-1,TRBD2,TGTGCCAGCAGTGAAGCATGGCGGGAGGGGGGCTACAATGAGCAGTTCTTC,CASSEAWREGGYNEQFF
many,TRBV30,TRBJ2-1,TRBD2,TGTGCCTGGAGTTCACTAGCGGGAGCGTATGAGCAGTTCTTC,CAWSSLAGAYEQFF
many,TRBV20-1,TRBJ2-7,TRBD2,TGCAGTGCCTCCAGCGGGATCGGCTACGAGCAGTACTTC,CSASSGIGYEQYF
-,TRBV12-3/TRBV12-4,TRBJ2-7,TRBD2,TGTGCCAGCAGTTTAGGCGGGAGGATCTACGAGCAGTACTTC,CASSLGGRIYEQYF